This TCR beta chain was retrieved from a study of spatial heterogeneity in lung cancer. Deletions cut 8 bases from V and 4 bases from J, with 11 bases between. The CDR3 has 12 residues. Time point defined: sample taken at primary tumor resection. Sequencing of whole RNA from tumor, nontumor lung or frozen PBMC involved no sorting. MiXCR, applied by TCRdb to the 5' RACE reads, yields one record per CDR3 protein. The table has 4,700 or so distinct CDR3 sequences, around 12% seen once. Study outcomes and limitations: Tumor mutation counts were tracked by expanded intratumoral alpha and beta TCR counts.

By its share, this clonotype is medium-sized. Its specificity is not known. This material consisted of lung tumor tissue, taken at surgery. This sequence joins TRBV12-3 or TRBV12-4 and TRBJ1-2; D gene ambiguous. The receptor comes from a male donor with early-stage non-small cell lung cancer. DNA of the CDR3: TGTGCCAGCGGAAGGATTCCCTATGGCTACACCTTC. Translation gives CASGRIPYGYTF.